Described below is a single T cell receptor (beta chain) sequence and its context. What antigen it recognizes has not been identified. Within one base of it there is no much larger clone, and no base qualities were kept. The CDR3 numbers 12 residues from cysteine through phenylalanine. Only CDR3 DNA remains: 36 bases, in frame from the first base. Reading the germline V gene (reference sequence) gives CDR1 LGHDT and CDR2 YNNKEL. V loses 0 bases of germline sequence and J loses 10 bases, and the interval between the two ends is 7 bases. This entry belongs to a study of T cell responses to AZD1222 COVID-19 vaccine (dated by TCRdb to about 2021). Notes on the research overall: TCR sequencing was performed for fewer than 250 trial participants, of whom 200 to 210 were given two doses of AZD1222 and roughly 25 were given two doses of MenACWY control vaccine. Trial participants were enrolled by age into 18-55, 56-69 and 70-plus year subgroups, with about 150, 28 and 57 TCR-sequenced participants respectively.

What the work shows at the level of the full study, not this receptor alone: CD4 TCRs associated with the vaccine covered the entire spike protein, and the dominant responses were in regions 160-218 and 743-854. Nearly half of unique spike-specific TCRs reportedly recognized epitopes outside regions mutated in the B.1.351 and B.1.1.7 variants. Spike-specific TCR breadth and depth rose significantly after two AZD1222 doses compared with day 0 and with MenACWY recipients. Participants were mostly white British, with more females than males. The authors suggested clonal diversity may have been underestimated. Because no day 14 peak-response samples were available, repertoires were characterized only after the peak T cell response. Conclusions about previously exposed vaccinees are limited, since just five to seven AZD1222 recipients were seropositive for SARS-CoV-2 at baseline. The 56-69-year group was small, and its depth increase did not reach significance, likely because of low power.

The CDR3 regions of human TCRbeta chains were analyzed by immunosequencing. Concerning the study's data processing: Repertoire TCRs were matched against a reference library of SARS-CoV-2-specific TCRs generated with the MIRA antigen-specificity platform. Breadth was defined as the fraction of unique TCRs that were SARS-CoV-2-associated, and depth was defined as the fraction of total T cells that were SARS-CoV-2-associated. Using the MIRA data, every spike-specific TCR was mapped to the spike region that the TCR reacted to and assigned to either a CD4 or a CD8 class. Log10-transformed breadth and depth values were compared by one-way ANOVA with Sidak's multiple comparisons tests. The clones in this table, taken by TCRdb from immuneACCESS, are in-frame only. Not every clone is retained; where verified, under half of the shortfall comes from an unresolved V gene, and the cause of the rest is unknown. V, J and clone size derive from that table, while D and trimming were established from the DNA sequence. The sample has 200,000 to 250,000 clones on record, 90% to 95% of them singletons. The top ten constitute 1.7% of the sample.

Explained via the paper, the time point label denotes: about 28 days (+/-7) after the second vaccine dose. What the treatment or condition label conveys for this sample: meningococcal conjugate vaccine given as trial control. Vaccinee samples came from UK trials COV001 and COV002, including a single-blind randomized controlled phase 2/3 trial of AZD1222 (ChAdOx1 nCoV-19) in healthy adults. For TCRbeta chain sequencing, PBMC samples from trial participants were taken at day 0 and at day 28 after the second dose. This TCR was sampled from an adult who received the MenACWY meningococcal vaccine as a control. Source: peripheral blood, taken 28 days after the second dose of the MenACWY control vaccine. Recombination connected TRBV3-1 (or the pseudogene TRBV3-2) to TRBJ2-4; no D gene is confidently identified. This receptor has the CDR3 CASSQDFLIQYF. The DNA sequence reads TGTGCCAGCAGCCAAGATTTCCTAATTCAGTACTTC.